Following are 13 T cell receptor beta chains from one sample sequenced in a study of blood T cell repertoires in COVID-19. The protocol was immunoSEQ multiplex PCR, while the TCRdb copy is restricted to in-frame clones and leaves out a portion. This table holds 350,000 to 400,000 clones, around 91% found once. The source material was peripheral blood. The receptors shown here come from a man aged 18 to 29 with active or convalescent COVID-19.

V gene TRBV19 combines with J gene TRBJ2-7; D not resolved. The V and J ends lost 5 bases and 4 bases respectively, with 9 bases between them. In germline, CDR1 is LNHDA, CDR2 SQIVND (reference sequence). This CDR3 region has 12 residues. The CDR3 nucleotides read TGTGCCAGTAGTCCAGATTTTTACGAGCAGTACTTC. Translated, it gives CASSPDFYEQYF.

V is TRBV6-6 and J is TRBJ1-2; D might be TRBD1 (5 bases). This CDR3 spans 13 amino acids. Trimming shortened V by 7 bases and J by 4 bases, and 13 bases separated the two germline ends. Germline V CDR1 and CDR2: MNHNY, SVGAGI (reference sequence). Written as DNA, the CDR3 is TGTGCCAGCAATTCAGGGTTGGGCTATGGCTACACCTTC. It translates to CASNSGLGYGYTF.

Here the CDR3 DNA reads TGTGCCAGCAGCCAGGCAGGGGGGAGCAATCAGCCCCAGCATTTT. It yields the protein CASSQAGGSNQPQHF. The chain is built from TRBV7-9 and TRBJ1-5, with 7 bases fitting TRBD1. The CDR3 runs to 15 residues. The germline V gene encodes CDR1 SEHNR and CDR2 FQNEAQ (reference sequence). J lost 1 base, V lost 5 bases, and 5 bases had no gene match.

V usage is TRBV11-1 and J usage is TRBJ2-7, with TRBD2 identical over 7 bases. Germline assignment: CDR1 SGHAT and CDR2 FQDESV (reference sequence). The CDR3 consists of 12 residues. V shed 5 bases, J shed 3 bases, and the junction held 1 base outside the gene matches. The CDR3 DNA reads as TGTGCCAGCAGCAGGACTAGCTACGAGCAGTACTTC. Its translation is CASSRTSYEQYF.

This chain joins TRBV28 and TRBJ2-5; the D gene is possibly TRBD2 (6 bases). The germline V gene encodes CDR1 MDHEN and CDR2 SYDVKM. Trimming shortened V by 4 bases and J by 5 bases, and 14 bases separated the two germline ends. This CDR3 has 14 residues. The CDR3 here is CASSSGAGRETQYF. The CDR3 DNA reads as TGTGCCAGCAGTTCCGGGGCAGGGAGGGAGACCCAGTACTTC.

The gene calls are TRBV6-5 and TRBJ2-3, with 7 bases fitting TRBD1. The CDR3 loop spans 15 amino acids. V gave up 4 bases and J gave up 0 bases; unmatched junction bases: 4. Germline V gene sequence: CDR1 MNHEY, CDR2 SVGAGI. The CDR3 region is CASSSTGLSTDTQYF. In DNA form, the CDR3 reads TGTGCCAGCAGTTCGACAGGGCTTAGCACAGATACGCAGTATTTT.

This chain uses TRBV27 with TRBJ1-2; no reliable D call. Trimming took 8 bases from V and 6 from J, leaving 19 bases between them. The CDR3 loop spans 14 amino acids. CDR1 and CDR2 from the germline V gene are MNHEY and SMNVEV (reference sequence). The CDR3 protein is CASHLGVPRNGYTF. Written as DNA, the CDR3 is TGTGCCAGCCATCTCGGGGTGCCAAGAAATGGCTACACCTTC.

V usage is TRBV19 and J usage is TRBJ2-1, with D possibly being TRBD1 (6 bases). In germline, CDR1 is LNHDA, CDR2 SQIVND (reference sequence). V gave up 2 bases and J gave up 5 bases, with 7 bases separating them. There are 13 residues in the CDR3. CDR3 sequence: CASSINRDNEQFF. DNA of the CDR3: TGTGCCAGTAGTATAAACAGGGACAATGAGCAGTTCTTC.

In DNA, the CDR3 is TGTGCCAGCTCGCGACGTTATTCCGGCTTCGAGGACATTCAGTACTTC. Translating gives CASSRRYSGFEDIQYF. V is TRBV18 and J is TRBJ2-4; D unclear. Trimming pared 6 bases from V and 8 bases from J, leaving 23 bases between. This CDR3 comprises 16 residues. Per the germline V gene, CDR1 is KGHSH and CDR2 is LQKENI.

The gene calls are TRBV19 and TRBJ1-5; the D gene is possibly TRBD1 (6 bases). The V end lost 6 bases, the J end lost 6 bases, and 18 bases lay between the germline ends. CDR3 length equals 15 residues. Germline loops: CDR1 LNHDA, CDR2 SQIVND (reference sequence). This CDR3 is CASSGAGVGVQPQHF. The CDR3 DNA sequence: TGTGCCAGTAGCGGGGCAGGGGTAGGGGTTCAGCCCCAGCATTTT.

V usage is TRBV12-5 and J usage is TRBJ2-2; TRBD1 might be the D (6 bases). Trimming cost V 3 bases and J 5 bases, with 7 bases left between them. The CDR3 contains 13 residues. The germline CDR1 and CDR2 sequences are LGHNT and FRNRAP. CDR3 sequence: CASGLTGTGELFF. The CDR3, as DNA: TGTGCTAGTGGTTTAACAGGGACCGGGGAGCTGTTTTTT.

The chain is built from TRBV30 and TRBJ1-3; perhaps TRBD1 as D (5 bases). Germline V gene lookup returns CDR1 GTSNPN and CDR2 SVGIG (reference sequence). The CDR3 extends over 15 amino acids. V was clipped by 2 bases and J by 2 bases, with 13 bases between them. The CDR3 coding sequence is TGTGCCTGGAGTTCCGGTGGAGGGGCTGGAAACACCATATATTTT. Translated, it gives CAWSSGGGAGNTIYF.

V and J are TRBV18 and TRBJ2-1; 10 positions agree with TRBD2. Germline V gene sequence: CDR1 KGHSH, CDR2 LQKENI. This CDR3 comprises 15 residues. Trimming took 6 bases from V and 2 from J; bases not matched to a gene: 4. CDR3 nucleotide sequence: TGTGCCAGCTCGTCGCTAGCGGGAGCCTACAATGAGCAGTTCTTC. The encoded protein is CASSSLAGAYNEQFF.